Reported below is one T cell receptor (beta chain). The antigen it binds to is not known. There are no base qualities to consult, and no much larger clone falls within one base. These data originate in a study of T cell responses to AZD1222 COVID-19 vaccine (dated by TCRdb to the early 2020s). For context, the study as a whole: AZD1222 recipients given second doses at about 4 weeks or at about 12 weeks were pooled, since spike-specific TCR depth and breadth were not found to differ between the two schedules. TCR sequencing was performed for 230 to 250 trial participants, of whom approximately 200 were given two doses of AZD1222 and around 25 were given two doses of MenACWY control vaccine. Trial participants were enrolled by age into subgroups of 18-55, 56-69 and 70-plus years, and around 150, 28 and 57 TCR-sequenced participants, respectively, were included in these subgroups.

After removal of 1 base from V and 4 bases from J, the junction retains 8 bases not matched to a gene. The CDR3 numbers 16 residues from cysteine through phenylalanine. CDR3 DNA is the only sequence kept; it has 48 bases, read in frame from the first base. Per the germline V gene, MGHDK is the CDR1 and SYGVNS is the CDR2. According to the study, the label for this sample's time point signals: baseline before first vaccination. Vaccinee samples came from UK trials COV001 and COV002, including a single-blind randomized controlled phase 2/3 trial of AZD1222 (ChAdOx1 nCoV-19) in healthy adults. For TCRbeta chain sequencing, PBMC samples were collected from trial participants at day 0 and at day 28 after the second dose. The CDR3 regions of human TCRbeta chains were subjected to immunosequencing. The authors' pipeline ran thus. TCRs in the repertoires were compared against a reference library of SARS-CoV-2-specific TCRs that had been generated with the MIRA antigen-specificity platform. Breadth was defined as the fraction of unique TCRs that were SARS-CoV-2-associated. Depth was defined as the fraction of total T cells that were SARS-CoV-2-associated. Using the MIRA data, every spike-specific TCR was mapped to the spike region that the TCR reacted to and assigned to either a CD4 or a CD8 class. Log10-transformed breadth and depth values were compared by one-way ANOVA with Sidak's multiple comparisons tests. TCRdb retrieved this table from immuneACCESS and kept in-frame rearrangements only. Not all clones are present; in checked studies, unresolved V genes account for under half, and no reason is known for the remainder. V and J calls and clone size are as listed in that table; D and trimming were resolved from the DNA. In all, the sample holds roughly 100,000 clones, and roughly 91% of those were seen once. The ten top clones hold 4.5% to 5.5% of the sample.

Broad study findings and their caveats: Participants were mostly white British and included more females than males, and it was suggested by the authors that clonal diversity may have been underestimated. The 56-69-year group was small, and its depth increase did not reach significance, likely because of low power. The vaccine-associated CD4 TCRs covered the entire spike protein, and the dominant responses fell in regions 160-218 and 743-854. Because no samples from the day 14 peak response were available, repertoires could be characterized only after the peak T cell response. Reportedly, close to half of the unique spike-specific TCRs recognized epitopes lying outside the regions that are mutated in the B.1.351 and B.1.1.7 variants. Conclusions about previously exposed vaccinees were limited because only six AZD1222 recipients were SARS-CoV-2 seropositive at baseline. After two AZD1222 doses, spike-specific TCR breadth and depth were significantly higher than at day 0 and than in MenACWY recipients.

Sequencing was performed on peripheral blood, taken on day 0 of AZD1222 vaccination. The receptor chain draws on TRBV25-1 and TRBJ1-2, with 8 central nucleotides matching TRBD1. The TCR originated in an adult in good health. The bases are TGTGCCAGCAGTGAATTGGGGGACAGGCCAGGCTATGGCTACACCTTC. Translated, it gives CASSELGDRPGYGYTF.